The entry below describes one T cell receptor beta chain. Its antigen is unidentified. The data are from a study of beta chain features in type 1 diabetes. A single heparinised draw of roughly 100 mL on average was taken per donor. CD45RO/CCR7/CD25/CD127/CD95/CD27 staining was used to isolate CD4+ naive, central memory, regulatory and stem cell-like memory cells by sorting. This CDR3 has 17 residues. The germline V and J ends were trimmed by 6 bases and 3 bases, with 20 bases remaining between them. CDR1 MNHEY and CDR2 SMNVEV come from the germline V gene (reference sequence). Of the isolated RNA, all was reverse transcribed, and so the sequenced material was expressed TCRB transcripts. Produced via immunoSEQ multiplex PCR; TCRdb's table is partial and in-frame only. The sample has about 160,000 clones, about 9% seen once. Study-wide findings and caveats: In these data, an HLA type influence on TCRB rearrangement remained unresolved. Fewer insertions but more deletions were seen at VDJ junctions in type 1 diabetes patients. TCRB CDR3s from Type 1 diabetes patients were moderately but significantly shorter in all four CD4+ subsets.

Specimen: central memory CD4+ T cells from blood. This receptor was identified in a woman under 30 with type 1 diabetes. V and J are TRBV27 and TRBJ2-2; D is perhaps TRBD1 (6 bases). Here the CDR3 DNA reads TGTGCCAGCAGCCCAACAGGGTCCCCGGTGGACACCGGGGAGCTGTTTTTT. It specifies CASSPTGSPVDTGELFF.